This TCR beta chain was sequenced for a study of Ad26.COV2.S vaccination and SARS-CoV-2 variants. This CDR3 is built from 12 residues. CDR1 is SNHLY, CDR2 FYNNEI, per germline. V lost 4 bases and J 5 bases, leaving 6 bases between the germline ends. Repertoires were generated with immunoSEQ multiplex PCR, while TCRdb's copy carries only in-frame clones and drops some. The sample yields nearly 400,000 clones, about nine tenths seen once. The treatment here: around 19 received Ad26.COV2.S at low or high dose, single or two shots; five or six received placebo; per-sample allocation not given. On day 63 after the first injection, vaccine and placebo recipients gave samples.

The source material was peripheral blood, sampled in a trial of Ad26.COV2.S vaccine versus placebo. This sequence originates from a person aged 18 to 59 who received the Ad26.COV2.S COVID-19 vaccine or a placebo. The gene calls are TRBV2 and TRBJ2-1; D remains unclear. Here the CDR3 DNA reads TGTGCCAGCAGTGGCATCAACAATGAGCAGTTCTTC. This translates into CASSGINNEQFF.